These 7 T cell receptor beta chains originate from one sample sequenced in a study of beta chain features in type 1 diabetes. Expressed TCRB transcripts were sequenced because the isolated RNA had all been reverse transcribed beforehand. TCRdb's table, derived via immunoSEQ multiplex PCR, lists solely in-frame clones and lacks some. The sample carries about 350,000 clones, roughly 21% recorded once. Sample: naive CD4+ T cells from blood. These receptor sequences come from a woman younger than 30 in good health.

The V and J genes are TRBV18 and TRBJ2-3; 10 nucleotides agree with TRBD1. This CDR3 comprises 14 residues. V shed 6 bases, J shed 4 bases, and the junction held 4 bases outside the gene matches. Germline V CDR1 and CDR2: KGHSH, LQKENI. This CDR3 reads CASSVGQGADTQYF. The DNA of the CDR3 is TGTGCCAGCTCCGTCGGACAGGGGGCAGATACGCAGTATTTT.

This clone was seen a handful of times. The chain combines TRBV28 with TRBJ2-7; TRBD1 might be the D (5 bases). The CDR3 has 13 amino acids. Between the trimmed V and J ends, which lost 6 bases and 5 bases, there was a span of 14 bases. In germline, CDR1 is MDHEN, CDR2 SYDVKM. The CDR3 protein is CASSPYGRDEQYF. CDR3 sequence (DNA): TGTGCCAGCAGCCCCTACGGCAGGGACGAGCAGTACTTC.

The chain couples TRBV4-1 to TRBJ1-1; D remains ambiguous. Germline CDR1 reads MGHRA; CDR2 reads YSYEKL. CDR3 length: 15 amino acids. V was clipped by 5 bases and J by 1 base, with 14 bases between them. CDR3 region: CASSSRVSRNTEAFF. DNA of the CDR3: TGCGCCAGCAGCTCCCGGGTAAGCAGGAACACTGAAGCTTTCTTT.

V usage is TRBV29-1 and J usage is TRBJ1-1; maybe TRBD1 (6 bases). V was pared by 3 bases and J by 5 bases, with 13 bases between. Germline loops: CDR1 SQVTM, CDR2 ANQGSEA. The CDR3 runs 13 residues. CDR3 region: CSVDGAGATEAFF. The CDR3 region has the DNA TGCAGCGTTGATGGGGCAGGGGCTACTGAAGCTTTCTTT.

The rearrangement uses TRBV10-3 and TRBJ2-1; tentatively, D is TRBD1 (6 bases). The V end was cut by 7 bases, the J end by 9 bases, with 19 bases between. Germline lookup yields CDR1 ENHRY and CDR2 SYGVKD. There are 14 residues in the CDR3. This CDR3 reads CAITPEGRGGEQFF. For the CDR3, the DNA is TGTGCCATCACCCCCGAAGGGAGAGGGGGTGAGCAGTTCTTC.

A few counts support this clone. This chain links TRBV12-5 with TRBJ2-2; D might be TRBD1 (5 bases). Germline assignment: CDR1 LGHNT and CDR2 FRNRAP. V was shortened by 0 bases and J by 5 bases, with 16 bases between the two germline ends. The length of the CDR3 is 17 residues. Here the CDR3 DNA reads TGTGCTAGTGGTTTGGTAGCAGGGCCGACATTGACCGGGGAGCTGTTTTTT. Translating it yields CASGLVAGPTLTGELFF.

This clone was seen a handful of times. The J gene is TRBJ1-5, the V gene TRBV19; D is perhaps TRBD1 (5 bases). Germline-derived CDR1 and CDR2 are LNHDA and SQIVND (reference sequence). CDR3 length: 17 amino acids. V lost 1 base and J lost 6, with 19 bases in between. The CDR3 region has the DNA TGTGCCAGTAGTATAGGTTCGGAAAGGGGTGGGTCTCAGCCCCAGCATTTT. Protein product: CASSIGSERGGSQPQHF.